This is a list of T cell receptor beta chains from one sample in a study of blood T cell repertoires in COVID-19. Sequenced by immunoSEQ multiplex PCR; TCRdb stores in-frame clones only, minus some. The table includes 65,000 to 95,000 clones, more than 85% detected once. What was sequenced was peripheral blood. The receptor source for this set is a man over 45 with COVID-19, enrolled during active disease. Each CDR3 is given with its conserved first and last residue. A D gene is named only where the DNA matches it firmly.

d_call	v_call	j_call	cdr3_aa	cdr3_nt
TRBD2	TRBV5-1	TRBJ2-1	CASSLGLAGISLSYNEQFF	TGCGCCAGCAGCTTGGGACTAGCGGGAATATCTCTCTCCTACAATGAGCAGTTCTTC
-	TRBV30	TRBJ2-1	CAWSVDYSYNEQFF	TGTGCCTGGAGTGTAGACTACTCCTACAATGAGCAGTTCTTC
TRBD1	TRBV7-9	TRBJ2-1	CASSHGQGANEQFF	TGTGCCAGCAGCCATGGACAGGGGGCGAATGAGCAGTTCTTC
TRBD2	TRBV27	TRBJ2-5	CASSQLAGGHETQYF	TGTGCCAGCAGTCAACTAGCGGGAGGGCACGAGACCCAGTACTTC
TRBD1	TRBV4-1	TRBJ1-5	CASSQGTDDQPQHF	TGCGCCAGCAGCCAGGGGACAGACGATCAGCCCCAGCATTTT
TRBD1	TRBV18	TRBJ2-2	CASSPTGALNTGELFF	TGTGCCAGCTCACCGACAGGGGCTTTGAACACCGGGGAGCTGTTTTTT
-	TRBV9	TRBJ2-1	CASSPGGARYNEQFF	TGTGCCAGCAGCCCCGGGGGAGCGAGGTACAATGAGCAGTTCTTC
-	TRBV7-2	TRBJ1-2	CASSLAQGGYGYTF	TGTGCCAGCAGCTTAGCGCAGGGAGGCTATGGCTACACCTTC
-	TRBV5-3	TRBJ1-2	CARSQTESYGYTF	TGTGCCAGAAGCCAAACAGAGTCCTATGGCTACACCTTC
-	TRBV6-1	TRBJ1-6	CASSDYRDNSPLHF	TGTGCCAGCAGTGATTACAGGGATAATTCACCCCTCCACTTT
-	TRBV29-1	TRBJ2-7	CSVRRRGAYEQYF	TGCAGCGTAAGGCGCAGGGGGGCCTACGAGCAGTACTTC
TRBD1	TRBV5-1	TRBJ2-6	CASSSGQISGANVLTF	TGCGCCAGCAGCTCGGGACAGATCTCTGGGGCCAACGTCCTGACTTTC
TRBD1	TRBV5-1	TRBJ2-3	CASSLGVTGDSTDTQYF	TGCGCCAGCAGCTTAGGGGTTACAGGGGATAGCACAGATACGCAGTATTTT
TRBD2	TRBV19	TRBJ2-7	CASSISGRSHNEQYF	TGTGCCAGTAGTATTAGCGGGAGGAGCCACAACGAGCAGTACTTC
-	TRBV9	TRBJ2-5	CASSARDRGAETQYF	TGTGCCAGCAGCGCCCGGGACCGCGGGGCGGAGACCCAGTACTTC
TRBD1	TRBV6-1	TRBJ2-5	CASSAKSYRGPQETQYF	TGTGCCAGCAGTGCGAAATCCTACAGGGGGCCCCAAGAGACCCAGTACTTC
-	TRBV28	TRBJ2-5	CASSSNLGARETQYF	TGTGCCAGCAGTTCGAATTTAGGGGCTAGGGAGACCCAGTACTTC
TRBD2	TRBV6-6	TRBJ2-4	CASGAMTSGRGIQYF	TGTGCCAGCGGGGCCATGACTAGCGGGAGAGGCATTCAGTACTTC
-	TRBV10-3	TRBJ2-3	CAISEPTGPDTQYF	TGTGCCATCAGTGAGCCCACAGGGCCAGATACGCAGTATTTT